Listed below are T cell receptor beta chains from one sample, sequenced in a study of Ad26.COV2.S vaccination and SARS-CoV-2 variants. Some clones are missing from TCRdb's copy, which holds only in-frame ones; the method was immunoSEQ multiplex PCR. The sample contains some 180,000 clones, around 90% of which appear only once. Source: peripheral blood, taken after recovery from COVID-19. The source is a human donor who had recovered from COVID-19. The CDR3 runs from the conserved cysteine through the conserved F or W. D genes are given only for firm matches. Size is stated for part of the rows, as once, few or many counts, or as a class when the clone is expanded.

d_call	clone_size	v_call	j_call	cdr3_nt	cdr3_aa
.	.	TRBV11-3	TRBJ2-5	TGTGCCAGCAGCTCAAGGGGGGGGACCCAGTACTTC	CASSSRGGTQYF
.	.	TRBV5-1	TRBJ2-1	TGCGCCAGCAGCTCAGGGGCCGGTAATGAGCAGTTCTTC	CASSSGAGNEQFF
.	.	TRBV29-1	TRBJ2-7	TGCAGCGTTTGGGCAGGGGAATTCAACTCCTACGAGCAGTACTTC	CSVWAGEFNSYEQYF
TRBD2	once	TRBV7-9	TRBJ2-5	TGTGCCAGCAGCTTAGATCCAGGGAGGGGGACCCAGTACTTC	CASSLDPGRGTQYF
.	.	TRBV7-3	TRBJ2-2	TGTGCCAGCAGCTTAACGGCGAGGGGGAACACCGGGGAGCTGTTTTTT	CASSLTARGNTGELFF
.	.	TRBV5-1	TRBJ2-3	TGCGCCAGCAGAACTACTAGCACAGATACGCAGTATTTT	CASRTTSTDTQYF
.	.	TRBV10-3	TRBJ1-1	TGTGCCATCAGTGAGTTGGAAACTATTGGCACTGAAGCTTTCTTT	CAISELETIGTEAFF
.	.	TRBV18	TRBJ1-1	TGTGCCAGCTCACCACCGAACAGTTTCAACACTGAAGCTTTCTTT	CASSPPNSFNTEAFF
.	.	TRBV27	TRBJ2-3	TGTGCCAGCACCGAAGCGGGCCTTGGTACGCAGTATTTT	CASTEAGLGTQYF
.	.	TRBV5-6	TRBJ1-3	TGTGCCAGCGGTAACACACCATTCTCTGGAAACACCATATATTTT	CASGNTPFSGNTIYF
TRBD1	once	TRBV5-4	TRBJ2-6	TGTGCCAGCAGCCTTGGACAGGGTGGGGCCAACGTCCTGACTTTC	CASSLGQGGANVLTF
.	.	TRBV4-2	TRBJ2-1	TGTGCCAGCAGCCAAGACACCTCCTTTGGAAATGAGCAGTTCTTC	CASSQDTSFGNEQFF
.	.	TRBV29-1	TRBJ2-7	TGCAGCGTTGAAAAGGGAGACTACGAGCAGTACTTC	CSVEKGDYEQYF
TRBD2	.	TRBV7-9	TRBJ2-5	TGTGCCAGCAGCTCCACGGGGGGGCTCGAAGAGACCCAGTACTTC	CASSSTGGLEETQYF
.	.	TRBV5-5	TRBJ1-1	TGTGCCAGCAGCTTGTTGGCAGGGAGACGGACTGAAGCTTTCTTT	CASSLLAGRRTEAFF
TRBD1	.	TRBV6-5	TRBJ2-5	TGTGCCAGCAGTTTCGCCCTAGACAGGGGTGAGACCCAGTACTTC	CASSFALDRGETQYF
.	.	TRBV15	TRBJ1-2	TGTGCCACCAGCAGAGTAGGTCAGATTAATGGCTACACCTTC	CATSRVGQINGYTF
.	.	TRBV9	TRBJ2-2	TGTGCCAGCAGCGCCCGGGGGGCTCAGAACACCGGGGAGCTGTTTTTT	CASSARGAQNTGELFF
TRBD2	.	TRBV7-8	TRBJ2-1	TGTGCCAGCAGCTCACTAGCGGGGATTTTCTACAATGAGCAGTTCTTC	CASSSLAGIFYNEQFF
.	.	TRBV4-2	TRBJ1-1	TGTGCCAGCAGCCATTCAATCGGGGGGTTCTCTGAAGCTTTCTTT	CASSHSIGGFSEAFF
TRBD2	once	TRBV6-1	TRBJ2-5	TGTGCCAGCAGTGAACATACTAGCGGCCTCGGCACCCAGTACTTC	CASSEHTSGLGTQYF
.	.	TRBV7-8	TRBJ2-7	TGTGCCAGCAGAACAATCCCCTACGAGCAGTACTTC	CASRTIPYEQYF
.	.	TRBV5-6	TRBJ2-7	TGTGCCAGCAGCTTGCGGCGGGGACATAAGGGGGACGAGCAGTACTTC	CASSLRRGHKGDEQYF
.	.	TRBV4-2	TRBJ2-2	TGTGCCAGCAGCCCCGAAAACGTCGGGGAGCTGTTTTTT	CASSPENVGELFF
TRBD1	.	TRBV28	TRBJ2-7	TGTGCCAGCAGTTTTCTTGGGACAGGGACCTACGAGCAGTACTTC	CASSFLGTGTYEQYF
TRBD2	few	TRBV9	TRBJ2-1	TGTGCCAGCAGCGTAGCGTCCCAGCGGGGGCCTCTTATGAATGAGCAGTTCTTC	CASSVASQRGPLMNEQFF
TRBD2	.	TRBV9	TRBJ2-3	TGTGCCAGCAGCGGGGGGACTAGCGGGTTAACAGATACGCAGTATTTT	CASSGGTSGLTDTQYF
.	.	TRBV5-4	TRBJ2-2	TGTGCCAGCAGCTCCTCGGGGCCTACGAACACCGGGGAGCTGTTTTTT	CASSSSGPTNTGELFF
TRBD1	.	TRBV11-2	TRBJ1-1	TGTGCCAGCAGCAACGACAGGGACACTGAAGCTTTCTTT	CASSNDRDTEAFF
TRBD1	.	TRBV28	TRBJ1-3	TGTGCCAGCATCCCAGGACAGGGTTTTGGAAACACCATATATTTT	CASIPGQGFGNTIYF
.	once	TRBV7-3	TRBJ2-5	TGTGCCAGCAGCCCGCTGGGGGCGGCGGGGGAGACCCAGTACTTC	CASSPLGAAGETQYF
TRBD2	.	TRBV5-4	TRBJ2-3	TGTGCCAGCAGCTCCGGGACTAGCGGGACTCCCACAGATACGCAGTATTTT	CASSSGTSGTPTDTQYF
.	.	TRBV7-3	TRBJ1-1	TGTGCCAGCAGGTCCAATGCGGGGGATAACACTGAAGCTTTCTTT	CASRSNAGDNTEAFF
.	.	TRBV6-5	TRBJ2-7	TGTGCCAGCAGTTACTCGATTTTTGTTCCCCACGAGCAGTACTTC	CASSYSIFVPHEQYF
.	.	TRBV15	TRBJ2-3	TGTGCCACCAGCAGTCAACGGGGGGCTACAGATACGCAGTATTTT	CATSSQRGATDTQYF
TRBD1	.	TRBV10-3	TRBJ1-4	TGTGCCATCAGTGCCACAGGGGTGGATGAAAAACTGTTTTTT	CAISATGVDEKLFF
.	.	TRBV15	TRBJ2-5	TGTGCCACCAGCGGACCGGGCATAGGGGTTGCAGAGACCCAGTACTTC	CATSGPGIGVAETQYF
.	.	TRBV6-9	TRBJ2-1	TGTGCCAGCAGTTTGGGTCCCAAGATGCACAATGAGCAGTTCTTC	CASSLGPKMHNEQFF
.	.	TRBV30	TRBJ2-7	TGTGCCTGGAGTCCCGCGTACGAGCAGTACTTC	CAWSPAYEQYF
.	.	TRBV7-6	TRBJ2-5	TGTGCCAGCAGCGTTCACCAGAAAGAGACCCAGTACTTC	CASSVHQKETQYF
.	.	TRBV2	TRBJ1-4	TGTGCCAGCAGAAACGTGGGGGTCGGGAGTGAAAAACTGTTTTTT	CASRNVGVGSEKLFF
TRBD1	.	TRBV7-8	TRBJ1-1	TGTGCCAGCAGCCCCGGACAGGGATTATACACTGAAGCTTTCTTT	CASSPGQGLYTEAFF
.	.	TRBV27	TRBJ1-6	TGTGCCAGCAGTCCGTCTAGCGATTCACCCCTCCACTTT	CASSPSSDSPLHF
.	.	TRBV19	TRBJ2-2	TGTGCCAGTAGTATAAACCCCAGGACCGGGGAGCTGTTTTTT	CASSINPRTGELFF
TRBD2	.	TRBV7-3	TRBJ2-1	TGTGCCAGCAGCCCCTTTGGACTAGCGGGACAGGAGCAGTTCTTC	CASSPFGLAGQEQFF
.	.	TRBV12-3/TRBV12-4	TRBJ2-1	TGTGCCAGCAGCCCGACTAGTTTCCATGAGCAGTTCTTC	CASSPTSFHEQFF
.	.	TRBV12-3/TRBV12-4	TRBJ1-2	TGTGCCAGCAGCCGACACTATGGCTACACCTTC	CASSRHYGYTF
TRBD2	.	TRBV27	TRBJ2-1	TGTGCCAGCAGTTTGGGCGGGGGGGCCAGGGAGCAGTTCTTC	CASSLGGGAREQFF
.	.	TRBV7-9	TRBJ2-1	TGTGCCAGCAGCTTCTACAGGGATCGGAACAATGAGCAGTTCTTC	CASSFYRDRNNEQFF
.	.	TRBV4-1	TRBJ2-7	TGCGCCAGCAGCCAAGACGGGTACGAGCAGTACTTC	CASSQDGYEQYF
TRBD2	.	TRBV5-8	TRBJ2-2	TGTGCCAGCAGCCGGCTGGCGGGAGGCTCCACCGGGGAGCTGTTTTTT	CASSRLAGGSTGELFF
TRBD2	once	TRBV7-9	TRBJ2-5	TGTGCCAGCAGCTTAGCGGGGGGGGACGAGACCCAGTACTTC	CASSLAGGDETQYF